Shown below are 8 T cell receptor beta chains from a single sample sequenced in a study of blood T cell repertoires in COVID-19. Clones were read by immunoSEQ multiplex PCR, and TCRdb kept only the in-frame ones, dropping some. The data show about 110,000 clones, less than 75% seen once. The sequenced sample consisted of peripheral blood. The receptors here all came from a woman between 35 and 50 years old with acute or convalescent COVID-19.

CDR3 nucleotide sequence: TGTGCCAGCAGTCTCCGGGACAGTGGGACTGAAGCTTTCTTT. Amino acids: CASSLRDSGTEAFF. The gene calls are TRBV6-5 and TRBJ1-1; TRBD1 agrees at 7 bases. V gave up 5 bases and J gave up 5 bases; unmatched junction bases: 8. The CDR3 consists of 14 residues. Germline-derived CDR1 and CDR2 are MNHEY and SVGAGI.

CDR3 sequence reads: CASSRGLAAYEQYF. The DNA of the CDR3 is TGTGCCAGCAGCCGCGGACTAGCGGCCTACGAGCAGTACTTC. The gene calls are TRBV3-1 (or the pseudogene TRBV3-2) and TRBJ2-7; 10 bases match TRBD2. The V gene end was trimmed by 4 bases and the J gene end by 2 bases; junction bases not matched to a gene: 2. The CDR3 spans 14 residues. CDR1 LGHDT and CDR2 YNNKEL come from the germline V gene (reference sequence).

This clone occurred many times. This sample also contains other DNA sequences that code for the same CDR3. The chain couples TRBV7-9 to TRBJ1-4, with 7 bases aligning to TRBD1. The CDR3 is made up of 12 amino acids. CDR1 and CDR2 (germline): SEHNR, FQNEAQ (reference sequence). V lost 5 bases, J lost 8 bases, and 2 bases stayed unmatched. CDR3 sequence: CASSLDREKLFF. CDR3 coding DNA: TGTGCCAGCAGCCTGGACAGGGAAAAACTGTTTTTT.

The V call is TRBV9, the J call TRBJ2-1; TRBD2 matches at 8 bases. Germline V gene lookup returns CDR1 SGDLS and CDR2 YYNGEE. This CDR3 is built from 14 residues. Losses at the gene ends were 2 bases for V and 8 bases for J; bases not matched to a gene: 6. CDR3 sequence: CASSVQSGGYEQFF. CDR3 DNA: TGTGCCAGCAGCGTTCAAAGCGGGGGCTATGAGCAGTTCTTC.

The J gene is TRBJ2-7, the V gene TRBV9; possible D gene TRBD1, 5 bases. Trimming removed 4 bases from V and 3 bases from J, with 8 bases in between. The germline V gene encodes CDR1 SGDLS and CDR2 YYNGEE. This CDR3 comprises 12 residues. The CDR3 nucleotides are TGTGCCAGCAGCCACGACAGCTACGAGCAGTACTTC. Its translation: CASSHDSYEQYF.

The J gene is TRBJ2-2, the V gene TRBV6-1, with D possibly matching TRBD1 (5 bases). CDR3 length: 15 amino acids. Germline V gene data show CDR1 as MNHNS and CDR2 as SASEGT. V dropped 2 bases and J dropped 5 bases, with 12 bases sitting between them. CDR3 sequence (DNA): TGTGCCAGCAGTGAAACCAGGGTAGGAACCGGGGAGCTGTTTTTT. Amino acid sequence: CASSETRVGTGELFF.

This clone was seen just once. The chain has TRBV6-2 or TRBV6-3 and TRBJ1-6, with 8 bases matching TRBD1. Germline assignment: CDR1 MNHEY and CDR2 SVGEGT. The CDR3 loop spans 19 amino acids. The V segment lost 2 bases and the J segment 2 bases; nucleotides outside the gene matches: 11. The CDR3 region is CASSYLGPGGVAYNSPLHF. The CDR3 nucleotides are TGTGCCAGCAGTTACCTTGGTCCAGGGGGCGTCGCCTATAATTCACCCCTCCACTTT.

The rearrangement joins TRBV7-6 to TRBJ2-4; 7 bases align to TRBD2. Germline V CDR1 and CDR2: SGHVS, FNYEAQ. The CDR3 length is 17 residues. The V and J ends lost 5 bases and 1 base, in that order; junction bases with no gene match: 11. The CDR3 is CASSPLGGLVAKNIQYF. The CDR3 DNA reads as TGTGCCAGCAGCCCGCTGGGAGGGCTAGTTGCCAAAAACATTCAGTACTTC.